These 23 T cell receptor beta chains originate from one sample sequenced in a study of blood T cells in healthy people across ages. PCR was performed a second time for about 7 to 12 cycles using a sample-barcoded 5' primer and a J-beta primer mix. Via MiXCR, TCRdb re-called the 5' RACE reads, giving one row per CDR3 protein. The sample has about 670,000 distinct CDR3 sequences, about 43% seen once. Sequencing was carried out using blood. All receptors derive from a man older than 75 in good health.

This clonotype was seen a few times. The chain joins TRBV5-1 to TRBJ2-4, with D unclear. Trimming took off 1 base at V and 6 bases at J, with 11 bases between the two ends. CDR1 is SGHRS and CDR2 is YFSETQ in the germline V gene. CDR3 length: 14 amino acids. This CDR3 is CASSLPGPTNIQYF. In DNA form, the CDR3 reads TGCGCCAGCAGCTTGCCCGGGCCCACAAACATTCAGTACTTC.

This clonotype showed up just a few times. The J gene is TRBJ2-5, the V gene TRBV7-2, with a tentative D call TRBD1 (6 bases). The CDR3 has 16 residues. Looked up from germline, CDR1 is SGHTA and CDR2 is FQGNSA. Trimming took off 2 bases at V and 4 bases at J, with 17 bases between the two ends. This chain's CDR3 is CASSLMGAALGETQYF. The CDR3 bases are TGTGCCAGCAGCTTAATGGGGGCGGCACTAGGAGAGACCCAGTACTTC.

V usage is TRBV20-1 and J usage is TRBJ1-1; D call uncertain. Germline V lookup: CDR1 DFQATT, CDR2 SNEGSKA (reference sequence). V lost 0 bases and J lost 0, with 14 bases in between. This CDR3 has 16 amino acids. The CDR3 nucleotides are TGCAGTGCTAGAGATTTCCTTCCGAGGGTGAACACTGAAGCTTTCTTT. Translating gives CSARDFLPRVNTEAFF.

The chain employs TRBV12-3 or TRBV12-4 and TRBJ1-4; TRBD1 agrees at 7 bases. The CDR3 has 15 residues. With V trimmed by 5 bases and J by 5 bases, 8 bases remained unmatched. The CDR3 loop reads CASSLTGALNEKLFF. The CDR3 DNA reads TGTGCCAGCAGTCTAACAGGGGCTTTAAATGAAAAACTGTTTTTT.

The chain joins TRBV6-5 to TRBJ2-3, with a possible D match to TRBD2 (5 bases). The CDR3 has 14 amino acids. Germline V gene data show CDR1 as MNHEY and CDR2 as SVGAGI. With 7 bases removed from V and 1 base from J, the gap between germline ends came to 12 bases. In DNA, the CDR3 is TGTGCCAGCACCAGGACTCAGGGCACAGATACGCAGTATTTT. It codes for CASTRTQGTDTQYF.

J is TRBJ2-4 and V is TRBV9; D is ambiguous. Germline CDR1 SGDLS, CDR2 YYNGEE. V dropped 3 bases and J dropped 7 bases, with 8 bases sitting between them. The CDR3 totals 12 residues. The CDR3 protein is CASSGLENIQYF. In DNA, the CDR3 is TGTGCCAGCAGCGGTCTAGAGAACATTCAGTACTTC.

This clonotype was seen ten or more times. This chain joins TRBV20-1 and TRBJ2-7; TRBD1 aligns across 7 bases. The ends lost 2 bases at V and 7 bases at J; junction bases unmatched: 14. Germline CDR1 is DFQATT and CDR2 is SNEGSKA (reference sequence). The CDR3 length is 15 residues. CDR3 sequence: CSARSRTGWLREQYF. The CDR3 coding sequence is TGCAGTGCTAGATCCCGGACAGGTTGGCTTAGGGAGCAGTACTTC.

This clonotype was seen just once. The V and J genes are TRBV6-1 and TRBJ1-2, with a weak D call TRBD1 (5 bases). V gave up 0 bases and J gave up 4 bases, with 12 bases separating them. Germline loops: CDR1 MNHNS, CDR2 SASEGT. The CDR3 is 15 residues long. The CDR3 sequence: CASSEAPGLPYGYTF. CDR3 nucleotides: TGTGCCAGCAGTGAAGCACCGGGACTACCCTATGGCTACACCTTC.

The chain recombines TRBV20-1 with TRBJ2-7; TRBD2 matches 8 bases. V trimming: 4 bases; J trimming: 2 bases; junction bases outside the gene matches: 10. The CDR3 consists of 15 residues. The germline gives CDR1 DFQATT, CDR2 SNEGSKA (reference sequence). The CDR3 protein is CSAKKPGLDTYEQYF. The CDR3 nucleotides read TGCAGTGCTAAAAAACCGGGACTAGACACCTACGAGCAGTACTTC.

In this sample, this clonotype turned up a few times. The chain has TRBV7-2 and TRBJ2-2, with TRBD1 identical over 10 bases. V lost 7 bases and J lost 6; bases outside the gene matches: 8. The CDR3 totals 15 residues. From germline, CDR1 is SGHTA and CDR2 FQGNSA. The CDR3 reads CASIRGTGVPGELFF. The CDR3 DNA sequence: TGTGCCAGCATCCGGGGGACAGGGGTTCCCGGGGAGCTGTTTTTT.

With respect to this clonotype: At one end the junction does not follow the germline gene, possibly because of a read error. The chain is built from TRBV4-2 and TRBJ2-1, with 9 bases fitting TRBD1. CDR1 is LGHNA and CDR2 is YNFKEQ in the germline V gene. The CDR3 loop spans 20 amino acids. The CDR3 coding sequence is TGTGCCAGCAGCCAGCTGACAGGGGGATCGGCGGGGAGCTCCTACAAAGAGCAGTTCTTC. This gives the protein CASSQLTGGSAGSSYKEQFF.

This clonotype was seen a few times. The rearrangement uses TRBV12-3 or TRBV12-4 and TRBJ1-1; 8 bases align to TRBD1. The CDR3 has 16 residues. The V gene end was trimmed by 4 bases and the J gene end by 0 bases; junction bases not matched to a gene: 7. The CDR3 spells CASSSGTGFMNTEAFF. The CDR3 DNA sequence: TGTGCCAGCAGTTCAGGGACAGGCTTCATGAACACTGAAGCTTTCTTT.

For the CDR3, the DNA is TGTGCCAGCAGCGGGGACCGACGGACCACCTACGAGCAGTACTTC. It encodes CASSGDRRTTYEQYF. The J gene is TRBJ2-7, the V gene TRBV2; D is possibly TRBD1 or TRBD2 (5 bases each). CDR1 and CDR2 from the germline V gene are SNHLY and FYNNEI. Trimming cost V 6 bases and J 2 bases, with 17 bases left between them. This CDR3 comprises 15 residues.

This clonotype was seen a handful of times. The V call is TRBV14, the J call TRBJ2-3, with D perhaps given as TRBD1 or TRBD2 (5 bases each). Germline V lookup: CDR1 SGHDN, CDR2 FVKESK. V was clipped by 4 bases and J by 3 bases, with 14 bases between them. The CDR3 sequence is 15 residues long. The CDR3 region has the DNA TGTGCCAGCAGCCGCCACCCTGGGACGACAGATACGCAGTATTTT. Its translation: CASSRHPGTTDTQYF.

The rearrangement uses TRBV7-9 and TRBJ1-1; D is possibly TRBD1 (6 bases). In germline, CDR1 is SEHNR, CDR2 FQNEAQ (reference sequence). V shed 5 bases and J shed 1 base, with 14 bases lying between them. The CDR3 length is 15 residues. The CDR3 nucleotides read TGTGCCAGCAGCCCCGGCACAGGGCCGAACACTGAAGCTTTCTTT. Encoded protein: CASSPGTGPNTEAFF.

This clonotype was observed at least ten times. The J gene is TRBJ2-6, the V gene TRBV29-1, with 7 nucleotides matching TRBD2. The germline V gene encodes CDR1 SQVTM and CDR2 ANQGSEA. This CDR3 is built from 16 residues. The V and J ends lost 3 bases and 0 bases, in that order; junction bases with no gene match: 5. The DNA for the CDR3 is TGCAGCGTTGAGGGAGGGGTCCTCTCTGGGGCCAACGTCCTGACTTTC. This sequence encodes CSVEGGVLSGANVLTF.

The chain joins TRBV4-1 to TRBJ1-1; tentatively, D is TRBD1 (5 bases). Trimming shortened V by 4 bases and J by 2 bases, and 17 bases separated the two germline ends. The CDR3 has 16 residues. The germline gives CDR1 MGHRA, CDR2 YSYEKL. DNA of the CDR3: TGCGCCAGCAGCCTATCATCCGGGACGGGAAACACTGAAGCTTTCTTT. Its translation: CASSLSSGTGNTEAFF.

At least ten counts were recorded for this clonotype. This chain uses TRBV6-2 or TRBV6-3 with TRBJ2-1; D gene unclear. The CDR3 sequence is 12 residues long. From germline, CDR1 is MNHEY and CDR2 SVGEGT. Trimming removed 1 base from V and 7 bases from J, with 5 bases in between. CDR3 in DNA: TGTGCCAGCAGTTACTGGCTTAATGAGCAGTTCTTC. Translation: CASSYWLNEQFF.

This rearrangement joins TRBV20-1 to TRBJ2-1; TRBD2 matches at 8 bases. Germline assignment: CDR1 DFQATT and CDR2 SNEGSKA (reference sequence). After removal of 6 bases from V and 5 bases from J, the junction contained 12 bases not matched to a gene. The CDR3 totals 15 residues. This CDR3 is CSAPTAGAAHNEQFF. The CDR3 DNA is TGCAGTGCCCCCACAGCGGGAGCGGCCCACAATGAGCAGTTCTTC.

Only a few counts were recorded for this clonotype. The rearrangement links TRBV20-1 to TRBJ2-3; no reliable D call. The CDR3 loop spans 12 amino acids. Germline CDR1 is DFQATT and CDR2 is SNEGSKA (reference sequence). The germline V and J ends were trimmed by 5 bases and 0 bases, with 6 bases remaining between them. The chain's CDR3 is CSAGESTDTQYF. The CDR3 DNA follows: TGCAGTGCTGGTGAGAGCACAGATACGCAGTATTTT.

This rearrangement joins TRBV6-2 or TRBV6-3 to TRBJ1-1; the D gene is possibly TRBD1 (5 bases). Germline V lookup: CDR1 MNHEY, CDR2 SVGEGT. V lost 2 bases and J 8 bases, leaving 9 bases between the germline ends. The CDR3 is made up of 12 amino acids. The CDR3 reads CASSYQGWEAFF. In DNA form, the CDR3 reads TGTGCCAGCAGTTACCAGGGATGGGAAGCTTTCTTT.

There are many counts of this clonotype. CDR3 residues: CSARDRGKFQDTQYF. The CDR3 DNA follows: TGCAGTGCTAGAGACAGGGGGAAGTTTCAGGATACGCAGTATTTT. This rearrangement joins TRBV20-1 to TRBJ2-3; 7 bases are shared with TRBD1. The V gene's germline CDR1 is DFQATT and CDR2 SNEGSKA (reference sequence). J was trimmed by 6 bases and V by 0 bases; bases with no gene match: 9. CDR3 size: 15 residues.

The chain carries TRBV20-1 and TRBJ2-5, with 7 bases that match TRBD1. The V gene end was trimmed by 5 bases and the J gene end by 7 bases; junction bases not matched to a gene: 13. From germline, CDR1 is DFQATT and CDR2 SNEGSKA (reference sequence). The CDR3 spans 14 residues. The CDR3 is CSALVGGVDWTQYF. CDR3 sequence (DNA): TGCAGTGCTCTAGTAGGGGGCGTCGATTGGACCCAGTACTTC.